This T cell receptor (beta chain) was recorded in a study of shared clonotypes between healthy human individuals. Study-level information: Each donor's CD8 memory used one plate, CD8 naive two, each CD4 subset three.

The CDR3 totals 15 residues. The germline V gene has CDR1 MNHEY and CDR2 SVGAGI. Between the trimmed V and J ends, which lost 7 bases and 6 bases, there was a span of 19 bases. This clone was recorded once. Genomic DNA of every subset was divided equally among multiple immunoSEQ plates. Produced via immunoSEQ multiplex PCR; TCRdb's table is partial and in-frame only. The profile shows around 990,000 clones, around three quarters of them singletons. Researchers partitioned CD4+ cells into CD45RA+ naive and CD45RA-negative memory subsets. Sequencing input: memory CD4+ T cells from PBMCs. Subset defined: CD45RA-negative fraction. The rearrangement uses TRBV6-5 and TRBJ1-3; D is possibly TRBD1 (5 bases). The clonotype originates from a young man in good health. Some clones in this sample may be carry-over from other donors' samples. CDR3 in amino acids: CASKVNDSPLNTIYF. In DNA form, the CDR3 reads TGTGCCAGCAAGGTTAACGACAGCCCTTTAAACACCATATATTTT.